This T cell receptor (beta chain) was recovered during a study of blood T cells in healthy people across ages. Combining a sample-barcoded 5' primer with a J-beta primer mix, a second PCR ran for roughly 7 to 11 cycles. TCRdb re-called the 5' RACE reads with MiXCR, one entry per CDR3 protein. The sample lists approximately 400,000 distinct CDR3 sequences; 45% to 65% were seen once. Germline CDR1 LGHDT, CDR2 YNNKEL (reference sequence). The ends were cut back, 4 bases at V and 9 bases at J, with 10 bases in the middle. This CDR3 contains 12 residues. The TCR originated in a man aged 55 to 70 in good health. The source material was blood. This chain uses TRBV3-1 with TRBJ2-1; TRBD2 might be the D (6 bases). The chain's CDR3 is CASSLRECEQFF. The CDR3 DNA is TGTGCCAGCAGCCTCCGGGAGTGTGAGCAGTTCTTC.